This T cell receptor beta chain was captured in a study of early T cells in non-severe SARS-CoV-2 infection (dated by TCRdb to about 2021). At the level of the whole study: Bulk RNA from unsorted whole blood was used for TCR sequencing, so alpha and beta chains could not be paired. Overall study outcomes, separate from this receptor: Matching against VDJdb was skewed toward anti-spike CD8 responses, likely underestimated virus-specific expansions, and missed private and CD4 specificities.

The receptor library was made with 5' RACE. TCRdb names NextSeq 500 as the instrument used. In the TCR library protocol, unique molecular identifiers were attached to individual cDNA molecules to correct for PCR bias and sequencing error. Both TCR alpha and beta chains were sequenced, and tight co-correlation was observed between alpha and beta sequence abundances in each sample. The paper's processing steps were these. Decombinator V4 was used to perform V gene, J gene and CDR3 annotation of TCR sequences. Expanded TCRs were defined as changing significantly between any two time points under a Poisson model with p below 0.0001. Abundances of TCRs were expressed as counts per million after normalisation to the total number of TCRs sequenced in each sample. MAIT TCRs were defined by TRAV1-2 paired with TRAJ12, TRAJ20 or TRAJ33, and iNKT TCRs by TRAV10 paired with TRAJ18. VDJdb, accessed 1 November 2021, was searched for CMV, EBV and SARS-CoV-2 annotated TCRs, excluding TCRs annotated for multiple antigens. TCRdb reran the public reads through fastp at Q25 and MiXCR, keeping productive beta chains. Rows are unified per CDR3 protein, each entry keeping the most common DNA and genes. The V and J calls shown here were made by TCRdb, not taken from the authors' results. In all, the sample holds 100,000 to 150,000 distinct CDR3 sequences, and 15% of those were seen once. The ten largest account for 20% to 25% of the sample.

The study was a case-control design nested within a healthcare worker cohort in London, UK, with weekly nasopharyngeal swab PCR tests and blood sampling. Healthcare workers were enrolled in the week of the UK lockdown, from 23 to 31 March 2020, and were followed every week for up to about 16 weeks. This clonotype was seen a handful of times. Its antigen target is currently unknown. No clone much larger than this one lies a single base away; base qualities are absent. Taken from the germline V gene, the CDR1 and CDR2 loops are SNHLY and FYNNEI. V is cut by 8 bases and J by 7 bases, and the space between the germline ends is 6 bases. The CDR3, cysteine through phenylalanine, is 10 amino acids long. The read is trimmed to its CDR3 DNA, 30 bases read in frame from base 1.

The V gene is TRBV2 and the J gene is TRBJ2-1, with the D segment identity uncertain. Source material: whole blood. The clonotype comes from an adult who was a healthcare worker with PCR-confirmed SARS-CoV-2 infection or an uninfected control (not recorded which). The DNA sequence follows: TGTGCCAGCTCCGGAAATGAGCAGTTCTTC. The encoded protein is CASSGNEQFF.